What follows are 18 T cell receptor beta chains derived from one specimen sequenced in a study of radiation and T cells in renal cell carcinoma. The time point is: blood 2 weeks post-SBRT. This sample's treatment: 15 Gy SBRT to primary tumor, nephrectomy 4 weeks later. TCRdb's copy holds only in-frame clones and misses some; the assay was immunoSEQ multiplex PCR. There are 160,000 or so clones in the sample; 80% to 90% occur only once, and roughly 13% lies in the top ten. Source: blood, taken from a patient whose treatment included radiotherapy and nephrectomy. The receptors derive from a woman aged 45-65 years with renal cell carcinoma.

Written as DNA, the CDR3 is TGCAGCGTTGAAGGTGGACTAGCTAACTATGGCTACACCTTC. It is translated as CSVEGGLANYGYTF. The chain links TRBV29-1 to TRBJ1-2; D is unresolved. The V gene lost 1 base and the J gene lost 0 bases, with 9 bases spanning the gap. Germline V gene lookup returns CDR1 SQVTM and CDR2 ANQGSEA. The CDR3 is 14 amino acids.

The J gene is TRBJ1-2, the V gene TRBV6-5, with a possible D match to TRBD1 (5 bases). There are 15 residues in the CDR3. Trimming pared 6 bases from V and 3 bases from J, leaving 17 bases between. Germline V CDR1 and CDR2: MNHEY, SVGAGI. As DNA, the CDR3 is TGTGCCAGCAGCCTCGAATTCCGGGGGGACTATGGCTACACCTTC. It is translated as CASSLEFRGDYGYTF.

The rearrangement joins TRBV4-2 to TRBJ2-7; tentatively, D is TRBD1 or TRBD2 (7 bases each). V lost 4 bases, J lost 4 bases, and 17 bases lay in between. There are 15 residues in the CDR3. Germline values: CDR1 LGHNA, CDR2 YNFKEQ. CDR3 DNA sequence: TGTGCCAGCAGCCCGGCAGGGGGGGCACAATACGAGCAGTACTTC. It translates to CASSPAGGAQYEQYF.

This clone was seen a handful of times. In DNA form, the CDR3 reads TGTGCCAGTAGTATACGTCAGGACTTGAACACTGAAGCTTTCTTT. Protein product: CASSIRQDLNTEAFF. V gene TRBV19 combines with J gene TRBJ1-1; no clear D gene. The CDR3 consists of 15 residues. Trimming took off 2 bases at V and 0 bases at J, with 10 bases between the two ends. Germline V gene lookup returns CDR1 LNHDA and CDR2 SQIVND (reference sequence).

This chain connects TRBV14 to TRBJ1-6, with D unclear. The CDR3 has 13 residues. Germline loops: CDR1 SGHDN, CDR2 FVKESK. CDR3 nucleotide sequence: TGTGCTGTGCGGTCCGGTCCGAATTCACCCCTCCACTTT. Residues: CAVRSGPNSPLHF.

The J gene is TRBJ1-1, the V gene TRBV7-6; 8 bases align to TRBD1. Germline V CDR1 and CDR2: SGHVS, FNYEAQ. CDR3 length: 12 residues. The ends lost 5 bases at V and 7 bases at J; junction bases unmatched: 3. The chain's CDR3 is CASSPGTGEAFF. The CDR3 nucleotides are TGTGCCAGCAGCCCGGGGACAGGTGAAGCTTTCTTT. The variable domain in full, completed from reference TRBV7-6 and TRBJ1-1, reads GAGVSQSPRYKVTKRGQDVALRCDPISGHVSLYWYRQALGQGPEFLTYFNYEAQQDKSGLPNDRFSAERPEGSISTLTIQRTEQRDSAMYRCASSPGTGEAFFGQGTRLTVV.

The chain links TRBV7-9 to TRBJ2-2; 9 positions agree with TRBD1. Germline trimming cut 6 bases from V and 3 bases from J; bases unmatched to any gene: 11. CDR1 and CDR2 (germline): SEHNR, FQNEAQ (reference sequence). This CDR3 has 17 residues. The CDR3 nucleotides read TGTGCCAGCAGATCCAACCTCCGGGACAGGGACACCGGGGAGCTGTTTTTT. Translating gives CASRSNLRDRDTGELFF.

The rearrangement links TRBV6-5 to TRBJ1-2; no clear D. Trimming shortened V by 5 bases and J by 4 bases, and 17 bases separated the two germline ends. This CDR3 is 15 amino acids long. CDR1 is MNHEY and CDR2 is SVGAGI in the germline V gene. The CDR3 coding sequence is TGTGCCAGCAGTCTTCGTGGGAGTCGCTCCTATGGCTACACCTTC. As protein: CASSLRGSRSYGYTF.

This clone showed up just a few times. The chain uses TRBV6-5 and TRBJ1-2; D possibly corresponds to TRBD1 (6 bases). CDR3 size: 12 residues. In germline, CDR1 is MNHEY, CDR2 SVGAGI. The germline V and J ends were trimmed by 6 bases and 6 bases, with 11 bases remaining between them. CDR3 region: CASRDSLHGYTF. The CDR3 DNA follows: TGTGCCAGCAGGGACAGTTTGCATGGCTACACCTTC.

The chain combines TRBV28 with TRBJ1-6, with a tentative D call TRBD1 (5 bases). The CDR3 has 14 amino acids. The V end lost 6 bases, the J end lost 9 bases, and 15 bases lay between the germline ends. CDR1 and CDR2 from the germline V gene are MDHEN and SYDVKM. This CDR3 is CASRGSVGGSPLHF. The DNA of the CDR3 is TGTGCCAGCAGAGGTAGTGTGGGGGGTTCACCCCTCCACTTT.

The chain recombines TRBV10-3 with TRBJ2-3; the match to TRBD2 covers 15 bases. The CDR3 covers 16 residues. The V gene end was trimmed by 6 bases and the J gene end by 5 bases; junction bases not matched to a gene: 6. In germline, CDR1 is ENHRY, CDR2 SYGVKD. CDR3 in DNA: TGTGCCATCAGCGACCTGGGACTAGCGGGGGGAGATACGCAGTATTTT. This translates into CAISDLGLAGGDTQYF.

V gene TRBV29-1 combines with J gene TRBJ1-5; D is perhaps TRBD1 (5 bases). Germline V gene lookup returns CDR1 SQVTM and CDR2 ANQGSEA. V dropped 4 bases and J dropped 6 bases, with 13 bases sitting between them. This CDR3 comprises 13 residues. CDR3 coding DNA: TGCAGCGTTGGTCAGGGTATTGCTCAGCCCCAGCATTTT. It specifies CSVGQGIAQPQHF.

The CDR3 reads CASSSGGGFGEKLFF. The CDR3, as DNA: TGTGCCAGCAGCTCAGGCGGGGGGTTTGGTGAAAAACTGTTTTTT. The chain links TRBV7-2 to TRBJ1-4, with a tentative D call TRBD1 (5 bases). This CDR3 region has 15 residues. The germline CDR1 and CDR2 sequences are SGHTA and FQGNSA. V lost 4 bases, J lost 7 bases, and 16 bases lay in between.

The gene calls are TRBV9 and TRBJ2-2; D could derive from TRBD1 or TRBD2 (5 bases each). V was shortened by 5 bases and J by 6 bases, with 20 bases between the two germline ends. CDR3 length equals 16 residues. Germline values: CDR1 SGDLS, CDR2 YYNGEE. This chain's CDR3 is CASRPAGTPKAGELFF. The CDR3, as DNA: TGTGCCAGCAGACCAGCCGGGACCCCGAAAGCCGGGGAGCTGTTTTTT.

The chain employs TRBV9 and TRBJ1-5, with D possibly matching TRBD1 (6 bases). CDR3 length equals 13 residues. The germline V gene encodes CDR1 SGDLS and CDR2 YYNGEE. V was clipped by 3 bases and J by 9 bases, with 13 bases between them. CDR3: CASSEGERAPQHF. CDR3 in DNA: TGTGCCAGCAGCGAGGGGGAGCGCGCGCCCCAGCATTTT.

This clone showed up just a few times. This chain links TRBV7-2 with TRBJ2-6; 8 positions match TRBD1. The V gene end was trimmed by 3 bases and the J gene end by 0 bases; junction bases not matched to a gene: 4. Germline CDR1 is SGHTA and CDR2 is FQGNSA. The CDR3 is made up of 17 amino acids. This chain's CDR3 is CASSLGQVTSGANVLTF. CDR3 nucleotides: TGTGCCAGCAGCTTGGGACAGGTCACCTCTGGGGCCAACGTCCTGACTTTC. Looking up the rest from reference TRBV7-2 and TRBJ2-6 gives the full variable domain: GAGVSQSPSNKVTEKGKDVELRCDPISGHTALYWYRQSLGQGLEFLIYFQGNSAPDKSGLPSDRFSAERTGGSVSTLTIQRTQQEDSAVYLCASSLGQVTSGANVLTFGAGSRLTVL.

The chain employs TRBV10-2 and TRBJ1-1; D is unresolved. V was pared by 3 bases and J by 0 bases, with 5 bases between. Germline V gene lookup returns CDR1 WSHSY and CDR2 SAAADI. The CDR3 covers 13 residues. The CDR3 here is CASSDGLNTEAFF. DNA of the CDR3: TGCGCCAGCAGTGACGGTTTGAACACTGAAGCTTTCTTT.

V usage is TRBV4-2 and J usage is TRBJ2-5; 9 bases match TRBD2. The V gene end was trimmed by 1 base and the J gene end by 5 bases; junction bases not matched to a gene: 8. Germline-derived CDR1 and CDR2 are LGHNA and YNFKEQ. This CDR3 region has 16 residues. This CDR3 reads CASSQGRGGIRETQYF. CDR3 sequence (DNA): TGTGCCAGCAGCCAAGGGCGGGGGGGGATTCGGGAGACCCAGTACTTC.